This T cell receptor beta chain was recorded in a study of blood T cell repertoires in COVID-19. The wider study: The United States, Italy and Spain supplied acute and convalescent COVID-19 samples. PBMCs, B-cell-depleted T cells, or T cells provided the cDNA or gDNA that made up the material.

There are 15 residues in the CDR3. V was cut by 3 bases and J by 7 bases, with 16 bases left in between. Per germline, CDR1 SGHNT and CDR2 YYREEE (reference sequence). As processed by the authors: Quantification of nucleated cells was approximated via reference gene primer amplification. Profiled with immunoSEQ multiplex PCR; TCRdb holds only in-frame clones, not every one. That table is the source of V, J and clone size, and D and trimming were worked out from the DNA. The sample holds tens of thousands of clones, approximately 90% seen once. The sample consisted of peripheral blood. This sequence was found in a middle-aged man with acute or convalescent COVID-19. The gene calls are TRBV5-4 and TRBJ1-4, with a tentative D call TRBD1 (5 bases). The CDR3 protein is CASSSAGPGSEKLFF. CDR3 nucleotides: TGTGCCAGCAGCTCAGCAGGGCCAGGTAGTGAAAAACTGTTTTTT.